This T cell receptor beta chain comes out of a study of blood T cells in healthy people across ages (dated by TCRdb to between 2014 and 2017). Regarding the research as a whole: In model experiments, template switching captured roughly one uniquely barcoded TCR beta cDNA molecule for every two T cells. To avoid experimental bias, donors of different ages were spread randomly across the sequencing lanes. To track age-related changes in TCR beta repertoire diversity, the study relied on deep sequencing normalized with unique cDNA molecular identifiers. For two donors (one aged 18 to 30 and one aged 80 or older), the study analyzed two additional independent replicas of 1 million unique cDNA reads from the same blood draw. The donors were divided into four age groups: young (average around 16 years), middle-aged (about 40), aged (around 67) and long-lived (about 79).

The approximately 41 donors, aged 6 to 90 years, were systemically healthy Caucasian individuals from Russia. Roughly 9 milliliters of peripheral blood were drawn from each donor into EDTA-treated Vacutainer tubes. Ficoll-Paque density-gradient centrifugation was used to isolate PBMCs, with at least 6 million per sample. Trizol reagent was used to extract total RNA from PBMCs, with at least 5 micrograms per sample. For every donor, flow cytometry on a PBMC aliquot measured the percentage of naive CD45RAhigh/CD27high T cells. V is cut by 4 bases and J by 2 bases, and the space between the germline ends is 12 bases. Sequences MGHRA (CDR1) and YSYEKL (CDR2) are obtained from the germline V gene. The CDR3 has 14 amino acids, counting the end cysteine and phenylalanine. Of the read, only the CDR3 DNA is kept; its 42 bases are in frame from base 1. Points on this clonotype: Its antigen has not been determined. No clone much larger than this one lies a single base away; base qualities are absent.

Libraries were built with 5' RACE. TCRdb lists the instrument as Illumina HiSeq 2500. The second PCR ran for about 6 to 12 cycles and used a J-beta primer mix along with a sample-barcoded 5' primer. Each TCR beta cDNA molecule received a unique molecular identifier from a template-switch 5' adaptor carrying 12 random nucleotides. Each sample yielded at least 3 million CDR3-containing paired-end reads. First-strand cDNA was synthesized from all RNA with the Mint cDNA synthesis kit, primed by a TRBC-specific oligonucleotide. After uracil-DNA glycosylase treatment, a first 18-cycle PCR used universal primers M1SS and BC2_uni_R on all cDNA. The study's processing was this. Each sample was normalized by randomly selecting 1 million high-quality reads, each carrying a distinct molecular identifier. Reads sharing molecular identifiers were discarded rather than binned into consensus sequences. MiTCR, with a Q25 quality threshold and the strictest error-elimination algorithm, was used for CDR3 identification, clonotype clustering and error correction. A nonparametric unseen species model using Euler transformation provided a lower-bound estimate of total TCR beta diversity. TCRdb's own reprocessing of the public reads used fastp at Q25 and MiXCR and kept productive beta chains. Duplicate CDR3 protein sequences are folded into a single record with the most common DNA and genes. None of the V and J calls come from the authors' own analysis; TCRdb made them. The sample table lists more than 1.4 million distinct CDR3 sequences, 40% to 50% of them with a count of one. The ten largest make up 7% to 9.5% of the sample.

Summary of the overall study and its limitations: Observed TCR beta diversity per million T cells fell roughly linearly with age, and a significant reduction was already apparent by age around 39. Estimates of total diversity from one million sequenced T cells were regarded as lower bounds and underestimates. Because profiling used bulk unsorted PBMCs, naive and antigen-experienced compartments could not be compared conclusively. The long-lived group showed more naive CD4+ T cells, fewer expanded clones and increased TCR diversity than the aged group, suggesting age selection. Because donor CMV infection status was unknown, age-related changes in expanded clonotypes were potentially confounded. Observed TCR beta diversity correlated strongly with the percentage of naive T cells measured by flow cytometry.

Rearrangement joined TRBV4-1 to TRBJ2-7, with the D segment identity uncertain. Sequenced material: blood. The sequence came from a woman between 18 and 30 years old in good health. The DNA is as follows: TGCGCCAGCAGCCCTAGGGAAAGGGCCTACGAGCAGTACTTC. This is translated as CASSPRERAYEQYF.